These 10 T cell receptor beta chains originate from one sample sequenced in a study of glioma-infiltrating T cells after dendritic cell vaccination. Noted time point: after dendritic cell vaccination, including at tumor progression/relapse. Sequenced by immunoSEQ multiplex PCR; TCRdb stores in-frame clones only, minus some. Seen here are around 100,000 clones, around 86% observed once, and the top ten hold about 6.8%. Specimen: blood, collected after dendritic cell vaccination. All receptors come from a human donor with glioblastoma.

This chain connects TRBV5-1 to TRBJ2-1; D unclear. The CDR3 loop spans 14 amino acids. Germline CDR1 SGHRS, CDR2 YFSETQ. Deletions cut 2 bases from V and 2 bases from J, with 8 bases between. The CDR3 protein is CASSFLPAYNEQFF. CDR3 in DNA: TGCGCCAGCAGCTTCCTTCCCGCCTACAATGAGCAGTTCTTC.

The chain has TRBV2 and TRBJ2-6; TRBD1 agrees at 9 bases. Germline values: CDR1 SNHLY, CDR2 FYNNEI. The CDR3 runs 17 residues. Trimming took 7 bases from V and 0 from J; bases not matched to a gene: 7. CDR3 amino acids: CASTRTGVSSGANVLTF. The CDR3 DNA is TGTGCCAGCACCCGGACAGGGGTCTCCTCTGGGGCCAACGTCCTGACTTTC.

CDR3 in amino acids: CASSKATGAGANVLTF. The CDR3 DNA sequence: TGCGCCAGCAGCAAAGCCACAGGGGCCGGGGCCAACGTCCTGACTTTC. V and J are TRBV5-1 and TRBJ2-6, with 7 bases aligning to TRBD1. The ends lost 4 bases at V and 4 bases at J; junction bases unmatched: 8. Germline assignment: CDR1 SGHRS and CDR2 YFSETQ. This CDR3 is built from 16 residues.

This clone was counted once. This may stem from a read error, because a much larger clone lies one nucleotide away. This CDR3 reads CASSPGQDYGYTF. The CDR3 DNA reads TGTGCCAGCAGCCCGGGACAGGACTATGGCTACACCTTC. The genes are TRBV6-1 and TRBJ1-2; 8 bases are shared with TRBD1. The germline V gene has CDR1 MNHNS and CDR2 SASEGT. The CDR3 has 13 amino acids. Trimming cost V 6 bases and J 3 bases; bases outside gene matches: 3.

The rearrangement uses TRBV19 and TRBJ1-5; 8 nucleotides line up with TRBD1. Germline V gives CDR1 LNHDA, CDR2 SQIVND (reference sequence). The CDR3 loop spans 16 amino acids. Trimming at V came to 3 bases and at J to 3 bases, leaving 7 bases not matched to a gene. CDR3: CASSIGAGGFNQPQHF. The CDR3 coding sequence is TGTGCCAGTAGTATTGGGGCAGGGGGCTTCAATCAGCCCCAGCATTTT. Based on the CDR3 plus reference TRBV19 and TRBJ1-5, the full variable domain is DGGITQSPKYLFRKEGQNVTLSCEQNLNHDAMYWYRQDPGQGLRLIYYSQIVNDFQKGDIAEGYSVSREKKESFPLTVTSAQKNPTAFYLCASSIGAGGFNQPQHFGDGTRLSIL.

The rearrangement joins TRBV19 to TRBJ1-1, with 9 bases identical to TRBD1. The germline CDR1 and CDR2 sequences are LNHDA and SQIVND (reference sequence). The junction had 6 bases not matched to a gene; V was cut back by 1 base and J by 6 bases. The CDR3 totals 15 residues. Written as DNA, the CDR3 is TGTGCCAGTAGTATAGGGACAGGGGAGGGGGCTGAAGCTTTCTTT. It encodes CASSIGTGEGAEAFF.

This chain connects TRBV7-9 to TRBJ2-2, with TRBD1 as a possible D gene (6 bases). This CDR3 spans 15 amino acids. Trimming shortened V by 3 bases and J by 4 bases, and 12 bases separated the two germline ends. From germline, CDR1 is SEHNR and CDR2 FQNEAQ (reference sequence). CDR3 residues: CASSFHQGTTGELFF. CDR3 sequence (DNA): TGTGCCAGCAGCTTCCATCAGGGGACCACCGGGGAGCTGTTTTTT.

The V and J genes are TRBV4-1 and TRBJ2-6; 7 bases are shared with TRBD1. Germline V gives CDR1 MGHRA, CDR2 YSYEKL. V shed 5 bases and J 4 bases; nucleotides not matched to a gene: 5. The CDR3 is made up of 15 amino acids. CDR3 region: CASSKGARGANVLTF. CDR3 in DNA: TGCGCCAGCAGCAAGGGGGCGCGGGGGGCCAACGTCCTGACTTTC.

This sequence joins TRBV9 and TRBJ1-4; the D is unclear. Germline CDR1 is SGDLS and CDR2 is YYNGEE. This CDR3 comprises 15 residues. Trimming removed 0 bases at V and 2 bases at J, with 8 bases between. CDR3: CASSVDGGTNEKLFF. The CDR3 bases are TGTGCCAGCAGCGTAGATGGAGGGACTAATGAAAAACTGTTTTTT.

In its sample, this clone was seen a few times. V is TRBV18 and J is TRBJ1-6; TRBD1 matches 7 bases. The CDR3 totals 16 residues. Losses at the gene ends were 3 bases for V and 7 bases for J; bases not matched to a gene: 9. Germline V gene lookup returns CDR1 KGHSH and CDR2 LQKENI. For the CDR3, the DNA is TGTGCCAGCTCACCGACTGGACAGGTTCAGAATTCACCCCTCCACTTT. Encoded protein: CASSPTGQVQNSPLHF.